This TCR beta chain was recorded in a study of shared clonotypes between healthy human individuals. The germline V gene encodes CDR1 SNHLY and CDR2 FYNNEI. Trimming took 5 bases from V and 4 from J; bases not matched to a gene: 7. The CDR3 extends over 15 amino acids. Profiled with immunoSEQ multiplex PCR; TCRdb holds only in-frame clones, not every one. The profile shows about 300,000 clones, around two thirds of them singletons. The V gene is TRBV2, the J gene TRBJ1-4; TRBD1 agrees at 7 bases. The sample was memory CD4+ T cells sorted from blood. This sample's subset: CD45RA-negative fraction. This clonotype was sampled from a young man in good health. The CDR3 spells CASSYRTGRNEKLFF. The DNA of the CDR3 is TGTGCCAGCAGTTACCGGACAGGACGTAATGAAAAACTGTTTTTT.